The text below deals with one T cell receptor beta chain. This sample was taken from a study of blood T cell dynamics during melanoma immunotherapy. The J segment lost 1 base and the V segment lost 2 bases, leaving 3 bases of the junction unmatched. Per the germline V gene, CDR1 is MNHEY and CDR2 is SVGAGI. The CDR3 covers 15 residues. Time point given: pre-treatment baseline. This table comes from immunoSEQ multiplex PCR, and its TCRdb copy is limited to in-frame clones, with some not included. This table holds more than 8,500 clones, approximately 86% found once. The chain recombines TRBV6-5 with TRBJ2-3, with 7 nucleotides matching TRBD1. The TCR originated in a human donor with melanoma. Here the sequenced sample was blood, taken from a patient treated with checkpoint blockade. The CDR3 is CASSYGDSRTDTQYF. CDR3 in DNA: TGTGCCAGCAGTTACGGGGACAGCCGCACAGATACGCAGTATTTT.